This TCR beta chain emerged from a study of CD8 T cells in ankylosing spondylitis. This clonotype was detected only a few times. Its antigen is currently unknown. TCRdb re-called the 5' RACE reads through MiXCR, storing one row per CDR3 protein. The table has 800,000 to 900,000 distinct CDR3 sequences, about 10% seen once. With V trimmed by 7 bases and J by 5 bases, 9 bases remained unmatched. Germline V gives CDR1 MNHEY, CDR2 SVGEGT. The CDR3 is made up of 14 amino acids. Whole-study results and caveats: Disease-associated clones were reportedly significantly overrepresented in matched ankylosing spondylitis synovial fluid. Disease-linked clones displayed a CD8+ phenotype and appeared relatively rarely in peripheral blood. A motif in TCR beta, a set of under ten highly homologous variants, appeared characteristic of ankylosing spondylitis blood.

This TCR was sampled from a male donor with ankylosing spondylitis. The chain uses TRBV6-2 or TRBV6-3 and TRBJ2-7, with 9 bases lining up with TRBD1. Sequencing was performed on blood, either unsorted or a sorted T cell fraction (not recorded which). The CDR3 loop reads CASTPWTGEDEQYF. DNA of the CDR3: TGTGCCAGCACTCCTTGGACAGGGGAGGACGAGCAGTACTTC.